Listed here are 6 T cell receptor beta chains from one sample, sequenced in a study of blood T cells in healthy people across ages. The use of a sample-barcoded 5' primer and a J-beta primer mix characterized a second PCR of roughly 7 to 11 cycles. MiXCR, run by TCRdb on the 5' RACE reads, gives a single entry per CDR3 protein. The repertoire holds approximately 1.5 million distinct CDR3 sequences, with about 42% as singletons. Sequencing was done on a sample of blood. The receptors here all came from a woman younger than 35 in good health.

This clonotype was found once. This chain uses TRBV6-6 with TRBJ2-1; D is uncertain. The CDR3 totals 12 residues. From germline, CDR1 is MNHNY and CDR2 SVGAGI (reference sequence). V was trimmed by 5 bases and J by 9 bases, leaving 11 bases between them. The CDR3 DNA sequence: TGTGCCAGCAGTCACGACATTGCTGAGCAGTTCTTC. The encoded protein is CASSHDIAEQFF.

The V gene is TRBV29-1, the J gene TRBJ2-7, with D perhaps TRBD1 (5 bases). Trimming cost V 4 bases and J 2 bases, with 9 bases left between them. Per the germline V gene, CDR1 is SQVTM and CDR2 is ANQGSEA. The CDR3 spans 12 residues. The CDR3 DNA reads TGCAGCGTTGGACAGAACACCTACGAGCAGTACTTC. Its protein product is CSVGQNTYEQYF.

A note on this clonotype: Just one base apart from a much larger clone, this may be a read error. The chain employs TRBV29-1 and TRBJ2-1, with 11 bases aligning to TRBD2. Looked up from germline, CDR1 is SQVTM and CDR2 is ANQGSEA. V gave up 3 bases and J gave up 9 bases; unmatched junction bases: 10. This CDR3 region has 15 residues. The CDR3 reads CSVDGELAGAVEQFF. CDR3 nucleotide sequence: TGCAGCGTTGATGGCGAACTAGCGGGAGCGGTTGAGCAGTTCTTC.

This clonotype was counted many times. The gene calls are TRBV20-1 and TRBJ2-1; 10 bases fit TRBD2. Per the germline V gene, CDR1 is DFQATT and CDR2 is SNEGSKA (reference sequence). V lost 0 bases and J lost 7; bases outside the gene matches: 6. The CDR3 length is 15 residues. This chain's CDR3 is CSARDPLAGDNEQFF. CDR3 bases: TGCAGTGCTAGAGATCCCCTAGCGGGAGATAATGAGCAGTTCTTC.

The rearrangement joins TRBV7-9 to TRBJ2-7; D may be TRBD2 (5 bases). V was clipped by 3 bases and J by 7 bases, with 16 bases between them. The CDR3 is 14 residues long. From germline, CDR1 is SEHNR and CDR2 FQNEAQ (reference sequence). In DNA, the CDR3 is TGTGCCAGCAGCTTCGGACTGCCTTACAATGAGCAGTACTTC. It codes for CASSFGLPYNEQYF. The complete variable domain, with remaining parts taken from reference TRBV7-9 and TRBJ2-7, reads DTGVSQNPRHKITKRGQNVTFRCDPISEHNRLYWYRQTLGQGPEFLTYFQNEAQLEKSRLLSDRFSAERPKGSFSTLEIQRTEQGDSAMYLCASSFGLPYNEQYFGPGTRLTVT.

The rearrangement links TRBV4-1 to TRBJ2-5; 14 bases match TRBD2. J was trimmed by 3 bases and V by 4 bases; bases with no gene match: 4. This CDR3 comprises 16 residues. Germline lookup yields CDR1 MGHRA and CDR2 YSYEKL. The CDR3 is CASSRSTSGGEETQYF. DNA for the CDR3: TGCGCCAGCAGCCGATCGACTAGCGGGGGGGAAGAGACCCAGTACTTC.